This TCR beta chain was retrieved from a study of CXCR3-negative and CXCR3-positive naive CD8 T cells (dated by TCRdb to the late 2010s). At the level of the whole study: In total, 110 million to 150 million TRB reads were obtained, corresponding to roughly 1.5 +/- 0.3 million reads per library. Data from ten to twelve donors, pooled across two independent experiments, went into the diversity and physicochemical repertoire analyses. The TRBV-TRBJ cluster analysis covered naive subsets from several donors and memory cells from 3 donors.

The paper's findings and limits, for the study overall: Because surface CD5, which is linked to self-reactivity in mice, was comparable between the naive subsets, TCR interaction strength was also inferred from the physicochemical properties of TRB CDR3s. Both naive subsets had comparably high repertoire diversity, while memory CD8+ T cells had much lower repertoire diversity. Naive CXCR3-negative and CXCR3-positive cells from the same donor showed similar TRBV-TRBJ usage, whereas memory cells showed distinct patterns. CXCR3 expression partially decreased after cryopreservation, so most assays used freshly isolated PBMCs. Compared with CXCR3-negative naive cells, CXCR3-positive naive cells had TRB CDR3s with higher hydrophobicity (lower Kidera factor 4), lower energy, and higher strength and volume indices.

The sequencer listed for this sample is NextSeq 550. The Human TCR Profiling Kit (MiLaboratory) was used to make UMI-labeled 5' RACE TRB cDNA libraries. cDNA synthesis used the entire amount of extracted RNA, and PCR amplification then used the entire amount of cDNA produced. The libraries were made side by side, with each library going through the same number of PCR cycles. The published analysis was carried out like this. With a requirement of at least two reads per UMI, MIGEC and MiXCR extracted about 49,000 +/- 11,000 unique UMI-labeled TRB cDNA molecules per library. An average of 40,000 +/- 10,000 functional in-frame TRB CDR3 nucleotide clonotypes without stop codons was found per library. After each sample was downsampled to 5000 UMI-labeled TRB molecules, VDJtools was used to calculate diversity metrics such as normalized Shannon-Wiener and Chao1. VDJtools was used to calculate clonotype-size-weighted physicochemical properties of the central five CDR3 residues, namely interaction energy, strength, volume and Kidera factor 4. TCRdb reprocessed the reads, reporting each CDR3 protein sequence once and no DNA. V and J calls and clone size were set by TCRdb, not the authors. The sample table on file contains 65,000 to 90,000 distinct CDR3 sequences. The top ten clonotypes cover roughly 0.64% of the sample.

The CDR3 covers 16 residues, taking in both the cysteine and the phenylalanine. Nucleotide data are not available. CDR1 is given as MDHEN and CDR2 as SYDVKM, both from the germline V gene. Of note for this clonotype: Its antigen is unknown.

Each CD8+ T cell subset was flow-sorted in triplicate, with fewer than 350,000 cells per subset placed directly into RLT lysis buffer. To keep memory contaminants out, a stringent definition of naive CD8+ T cells was applied: CD45RO-CCR7+CD27+CD95-. Peripheral blood mononuclear cells were isolated from buffy coats using standard density gradient centrifugation. A FACSAria III was used to flow-sort naive CD8+ T cells into CXCR3-negative and CXCR3-positive populations. Total RNA was extracted from sorted cells with an RNeasy Mini Kit. Input material: naive CXCR3+ CD8+ T cells from blood. This specimen's cell subset or site label, per the study, means: CD45RO-CCR7+CD27+CD95- naive CD8+ T cells expressing CXCR3 (TNR3+). This clonotype was sampled from a human donor in good health. Some clones in this sample may be carry-over from other donors' samples. The V gene is TRBV28 and the J gene is TRBJ2-3; TCRdb names TRBD2, which stays unverified in the absence of DNA. The CDR3 is CASRPLAGGGADTQYF. The CDR3, completed at both ends by the reference TRBV28 and TRBJ2-3 genes, gives the full variable domain DVKVTQSSRYLVKRTGEKVFLECVQDMDHENMFWYRQDPGLGLRLIYFSYDVKMKEKGDIPEGYSVSREKKERFSLILESASTNQTSMYLCASRPLAGGGADTQYFGPGTRLTVL.